The T cell receptor beta chain described here comes from a study of CD8+CD57+ T cells in acquired aplastic anemia. Comments on this clonotype: Germline is not matched at one junction end, which may reflect a read error.

All patients picked for sequencing had shown, by flow cytometry, an expansion of CD8+CD57+ cells. The study profiled TCR beta VDJ and CDR3 using genomic DNA as template. Via MiXCR, TCRdb re-called the reads, giving one row per CDR3 protein. The table includes 200,000 to 250,000 distinct CDR3 sequences, around 50% detected once. This CDR3 has 13 amino acids. The sequence came from a human donor with aplastic anemia. The chain has TRBV12-3 or TRBV12-4 and TRBJ2-5, with 10 bases that match TRBD2. What was sequenced was sorted CD4+, CD8+, or CD8+CD57+ T cells (not recorded which) from PBMCs. Here the CDR3 DNA reads TGTGCCAGTAGCGGGGGGATTCAAGCGACCCAGTACTTC. It yields the protein CASSGGIQATQYF.